These 10 T cell receptor beta chains were sequenced from one sample in a study of molecular identifiers for immune sequencing clone quantification. TCRdb re-called the PCR reads with MiXCR, one entry per CDR3 protein. The table includes 90,000 or so distinct CDR3 sequences, roughly 23% detected once. Input material: naive CD8+ T cells from blood, with Jurkat cell RNA spiked in. The subset was: FACS-sorted CD8+CD4-CCR7+CD45RA+ naive T cells. These receptors came from a human donor in good health. Some libraries in this study had Jurkat cell RNA spiked in.

Ten or more counts support this clonotype. The chain recombines TRBV27 with TRBJ2-3, with 8 positions matching TRBD2. The CDR3 extends over 18 amino acids. J was trimmed by 0 bases and V by 4 bases; bases with no gene match: 12. In germline, CDR1 is MNHEY, CDR2 SMNVEV (reference sequence). DNA for the CDR3: TGTGCCAGCAGTTCACTAGCGGAACCCAAATCCAGCACAGATACGCAGTATTTT. The encoded protein is CASSSLAEPKSSTDTQYF.

This clonotype was seen at least ten times. The rearrangement joins TRBV25-1 to TRBJ2-5; no reliable D call. From germline, CDR1 is MGHDK and CDR2 SYGVNS. Trimming removed 4 bases from V and 5 bases from J, with 8 bases in between. The CDR3 consists of 12 residues. As DNA, the CDR3 is TGTGCCAGCAGTGTGGGTCCGGAGACCCAGTACTTC. This encodes CASSVGPETQYF.

This clonotype was observed a handful of times. The chain combines TRBV29-1 with TRBJ2-2; 7 positions agree with TRBD1. The V segment lost 7 bases and the J segment 2 bases; nucleotides outside the gene matches: 4. The CDR3 contains 13 residues. Germline CDR1 and CDR2: SQVTM and ANQGSEA. The CDR3 nucleotides read TGCAGCGCAAGGGACAGCAACACCGGGGAGCTGTTTTTT. This encodes CSARDSNTGELFF.

V usage is TRBV4-1 and J usage is TRBJ1-1; D possibly corresponds to TRBD1 (5 bases). V lost 4 bases and J lost 0, with 18 bases in between. Germline CDR1 and CDR2: MGHRA and YSYEKL. There are 17 residues in the CDR3. The CDR3 loop reads CASSLSGSGGLNTEAFF. The DNA of the CDR3 is TGCGCCAGCAGCCTCTCTGGCTCCGGGGGACTGAACACTGAAGCTTTCTTT.

A note on this clonotype: A read error may produce the germline difference seen at one junction end. The genes are TRBV13 and TRBJ2-5, with 7 positions matching TRBD2. Germline CDR1 is PRHDT and CDR2 is FYEKMQ (reference sequence). This CDR3 spans 13 amino acids. The CDR3: CAGSGGGVQTQYF. CDR3 nucleotides: TGTGCCGGCAGTGGGGGAGGGGTACAGACCCAGTACTTC.

This clonotype was seen many times. The chain combines TRBV6-6 with TRBJ1-5; D is perhaps TRBD1 (6 bases). Germline CDR1 MNHNY, CDR2 SVGAGI (reference sequence). The CDR3 runs 14 residues. V lost 6 bases, J lost 6 bases, and 15 bases lay in between. The CDR3 here is CASRETGPGQPQHF. The CDR3 nucleotides read TGTGCCAGCAGGGAAACAGGGCCTGGTCAGCCCCAGCATTTT.

The table lists this clonotype with many counts. J is TRBJ2-3 and V is TRBV4-3, with 11 bases matching TRBD2. The CDR3 contains 15 residues. Germline V gene data show CDR1 as LGHNA and CDR2 as YSLEER. The V and J ends lost 0 bases and 6 bases, in that order; junction bases with no gene match: 2. CDR3 coding DNA: TGCGCCAGCAGCCAAGAATGGACTAGCGGGGATACGCAGTATTTT. Translating gives CASSQEWTSGDTQYF.

This clonotype was observed a handful of times. DNA for the CDR3: TGTGCCAGCACCCAGGAACGAGCGGGGGCCGAGACCCAGTACTTC. This encodes CASTQERAGAETQYF. The chain employs TRBV7-6 and TRBJ2-5, with 8 bases lining up with TRBD2. CDR3 length equals 15 residues. J lost 5 bases, V lost 7 bases, and 12 bases had no gene match. CDR1 is SGHVS, CDR2 FNYEAQ, per germline.

This clonotype was found many times. One junction end does not reproduce the germline sequence, and a read error may be involved. The genes are TRBV6-5 and TRBJ2-4; 10 bases align to TRBD2. The V gene's germline CDR1 is MNHEY and CDR2 SVGAGI. This CDR3 has 16 amino acids. The CDR3 sequence is CASSYDLAGAQNIQYF. The CDR3 DNA reads TGTGCCAGCAGTTACGATCTAGCGGGAGCCCAAAACATTCAGTACTTC.

This clonotype has a handful of counts. The chain uses TRBV20-1 and TRBJ1-1, with D uncertain. The CDR3 sequence is 15 residues long. V lost 0 bases and J lost 3, with 14 bases in between. Germline CDR1 and CDR2: DFQATT and SNEGSKA (reference sequence). This chain's CDR3 is CSARDLGYGDTEAFF. The CDR3 DNA sequence: TGCAGTGCTAGAGATCTAGGATATGGGGACACTGAAGCTTTCTTT.